Included here is one TCR beta chain sequence, with context. What it binds is not known. Clones were sequenced by immunoSEQ multiplex PCR, and TCRdb holds only the in-frame ones, with some missing. The sample carries more than 300,000 clones, about 82% recorded once. Treatment noted: around 19 received Ad26.COV2.S at low or high dose, single or two shots; 5 received placebo; per-sample allocation not given. Sampling was performed 63 days after the first vaccine or placebo injection. These data belong to a study of Ad26.COV2.S vaccination and SARS-CoV-2 variants. Overall study context: Among those in the COV1001 Ad26.COV2.S trial arm was the donor.

Study results and limitations: TCR breadth and depth analyses may have underestimated total T cell responses. Reported post-vaccination CD8+ and CD4+ T cell responses to spike showed substantial breadth.

The germline V and J ends were trimmed by 1 base and 2 bases, with 6 bases remaining between them. Germline-derived CDR1 and CDR2 are LNHDA and SQIVND (reference sequence). This CDR3 comprises 14 residues. This specimen was peripheral blood, taken in a trial of Ad26.COV2.S vaccine versus placebo. This TCR derives from a person between 18 and 65 years old who received the Ad26.COV2.S COVID-19 vaccine or a placebo. The chain employs TRBV19 and TRBJ1-5; no reliable D call. The CDR3 region is CASSIGRGNQPQHF. Written as DNA, the CDR3 is TGTGCCAGTAGTATAGGGAGGGGCAATCAGCCCCAGCATTTT.